This T cell receptor (beta chain) was obtained from a study of T cell responses to AZD1222 COVID-19 vaccine. With regard to this clone: Its antigen is as yet unknown.

Study-wide results and caveats: With dominance at 160-218 and 743-854, vaccine-associated CD4 TCRs spanned spike.

Using immunoSEQ multiplex PCR, the repertoire was profiled, and TCRdb retains in-frame clones only, with some absent. The table has roughly 99,000 clones, about nine tenths seen once. Trimming took 7 bases from V and 4 from J, leaving 13 bases between them. The CDR3 has 13 residues. From germline, CDR1 is SNHLY and CDR2 FYNNEI. The chain links TRBV2 to TRBJ1-1, with D perhaps TRBD1 (5 bases). Sequenced here: peripheral blood, sampled 28 days after the second AZD1222 dose. This receptor was taken from an adult who received the AZD1222 COVID-19 vaccine. CDR3 in DNA: TGTGCCAGCAAGGTCAGGGAAGGCACTGAAGCTTTCTTT. As protein: CASKVREGTEAFF.